The 21 T cell receptor beta chains below were found in one sample sequenced in a study of T cells in localized non-small cell lung cancer (dated by TCRdb to the early 2020s). Library method: the immunoSEQ multiplex PCR assay. TCRdb mirrors the immuneACCESS table, restricted to in-frame sequences. Some clones are absent from its copies; in checked studies, under half trace to an unresolved V gene, and the reason for the others is unknown. Here the sample has 20,000 to 30,000 clones; over 75% occur a single time. 9.6% of the sample belongs to the ten largest clones. The sample consisted of peripheral blood, taken before any cancer treatment. The receptors were gathered from a man aged 40 to 75 with stage III squamous cell lung carcinoma.

The gene calls are TRBV11-3 and TRBJ2-3; D gene unclear. The CDR3 contains 12 residues. Germline V gene data show CDR1 as SGHNT and CDR2 as YENEEA. The V and J ends lost 4 bases and 5 bases respectively, with 7 bases between them. Here the CDR3 reads CASSSAGDTQYF. The CDR3 DNA reads TGTGCCAGCAGCTCAGCAGGAGATACGCAGTATTTT.

The chain couples TRBV18 to TRBJ2-1; unclear D gene. The CDR3 is made up of 13 amino acids. Germline lookup yields CDR1 KGHSH and CDR2 LQKENI. V lost 11 bases to trimming and J lost 2 bases, with 13 bases between them. In DNA form, the CDR3 reads TGTGCCTCGAGAGATTTGCCCTACAATGAGCAGTTCTTC. Translated: CASRDLPYNEQFF. Drawing the rest from reference TRBV18 and TRBJ2-1, the complete variable domain is NAGVMQNPRHLVRRRGQEARLRCSPMKGHSHVYWYRQLPEEGLKFMVYLQKENIIDESGMPKERFSAEFPKEGPSILRIQQVVRGDSAAYFCASRDLPYNEQFFGPGTRLTVL.

The V gene is TRBV7-3, the J gene TRBJ1-5; D not certain. This CDR3 is 13 amino acids long. The germline V and J ends were trimmed by 2 bases and 5 bases, with 7 bases remaining between them. Germline assignment: CDR1 SGHTA and CDR2 FQGTGA. Here the CDR3 reads CASSLVRDQPQHF. CDR3 DNA: TGTGCCAGCAGCTTAGTAAGGGATCAGCCCCAGCATTTT.

The chain joins TRBV18 to TRBJ2-5; TRBD1 agrees at 7 bases. The CDR3 is 13 amino acids. Germline assignment: CDR1 KGHSH and CDR2 LQKENI. Germline trimming cut 8 bases from V and 2 bases from J; bases unmatched to any gene: 5. The CDR3 sequence is CASMGTAQETQYF. CDR3 bases: TGTGCCAGCATGGGGACAGCTCAAGAGACCCAGTACTTC.

This clone was seen once. The chain has TRBV7-8 and TRBJ2-7, with 12 nucleotides matching TRBD2. Unmatched junction bases numbered 14, after V lost 2 bases and J lost 6 bases. The CDR3 has 18 residues. The germline V gene encodes CDR1 SGHVS and CDR2 FQNEAQ. The DNA of the CDR3 is TGTGCCAGCAGCTTATCCGGCGGACTAGCGGGAAAAGGGTCCGAGCAGTACTTC. Its translation: CASSLSGGLAGKGSEQYF.

Note on this clone: A read error may produce the germline difference seen at one junction end. Other DNA sequences in the sample encode the same CDR3. The J gene is TRBJ1-2, the V gene TRBV2; D is uncertain. The germline CDR1 and CDR2 sequences are SNHLY and FYNNEI. This CDR3 comprises 12 residues. CDR3 coding DNA: TGCGCCCCCGACGCGGGGAACTATGGCTACACCTTC. Protein product: CAPDAGNYGYTF.

The genes are TRBV14 and TRBJ2-5; a possible D gene is TRBD1 (6 bases). Germline V gene sequence: CDR1 SGHDN, CDR2 FVKESK. The germline V and J ends were trimmed by 2 bases and 5 bases, with 18 bases remaining between them. The CDR3 runs to 16 residues. The CDR3 region has the DNA TGTGCCAGCAGCCAATACCTCGGTCTTACAGGGGAGACCCAGTACTTC. The encoded protein is CASSQYLGLTGETQYF.

This chain links TRBV30 with TRBJ1-2; D remains unclear. Trimming shortened V by 0 bases and J by 4 bases, and 9 bases separated the two germline ends. In germline, CDR1 is GTSNPN, CDR2 SVGIG (reference sequence). The CDR3 runs to 13 residues. This CDR3 is CAWSVLGFYGYTF. The CDR3 DNA sequence: TGTGCCTGGAGTGTTCTGGGATTCTATGGCTACACCTTC.

This chain uses TRBV28 with TRBJ1-4; 7 bases align to TRBD1. After removal of 7 bases from V and 4 bases from J, the junction contained 3 bases not matched to a gene. The germline CDR1 and CDR2 sequences are MDHEN and SYDVKM. This CDR3 is 13 amino acids long. The CDR3 sequence: CASTGTVNEKLFF. CDR3 in DNA: TGTGCCAGCACGGGGACAGTTAATGAAAAACTGTTTTTT.

The genes are TRBV18 and TRBJ2-4; D is undetermined. Trimming stripped 2 bases from V and 0 bases from J, with 5 bases between. This CDR3 comprises 14 residues. Per the germline V gene, CDR1 is KGHSH and CDR2 is LQKENI. In DNA form, the CDR3 reads TGTGCCAGCTCACCAGCGGTAGCCAAAAACATTCAGTACTTC. As protein: CASSPAVAKNIQYF.

The genes are TRBV4-2 and TRBJ2-3; weak D call: TRBD2 (5 bases). The CDR3 consists of 12 residues. Trimming removed 1 base from V and 9 bases from J, with 8 bases in between. Germline V gene lookup returns CDR1 LGHNA and CDR2 YNFKEQ. DNA of the CDR3: TGTGCCAGCAGCCAAGTCGAGGGCACGCAGTATTTT. Translated: CASSQVEGTQYF.

The genes are TRBV6-5 and TRBJ1-2; TRBD1 matches at 7 bases. V trimming: 0 bases; J trimming: 4 bases; junction bases outside the gene matches: 2. This CDR3 has 14 residues. CDR1 and CDR2 (germline): MNHEY, SVGAGI. CDR3 sequence: CASSYSRDSYGYTF. The CDR3 DNA reads TGTGCCAGCAGTTACTCTCGGGACAGCTATGGCTACACCTTC.

J is TRBJ1-2 and V is TRBV5-1, with D possibly being TRBD1 (5 bases). The CDR3 spans 12 residues. From germline, CDR1 is SGHRS and CDR2 YFSETQ. The germline V and J ends were trimmed by 7 bases and 10 bases, with 17 bases remaining between them. CDR3: CASLGLPTDYTF. The CDR3 bases are TGCGCCAGCCTGGGGCTTCCGACGGACTACACCTTC. Looking up the rest from reference TRBV5-1 and TRBJ1-2 gives the full variable domain: KAGVTQTPRYLIKTRGQQVTLSCSPISGHRSVSWYQQTPGQGLQFLFEYFSETQRNKGNFPGRFSGRQFSNSRSEMNVSTLELGDSALYLCASLGLPTDYTFGSGTRLTVV.

V is TRBV7-8 and J is TRBJ2-2; TRBD1 might be the D (6 bases). The CDR3 has 16 residues. V lost 6 bases and J lost 0, with 14 bases in between. From germline, CDR1 is SGHVS and CDR2 FQNEAQ. CDR3 DNA: TGTGCCAGCAGTAACAGGGAATTCGCGAACACCGGGGAGCTGTTTTTT. Its protein is CASSNREFANTGELFF. Variable domain in full (rest from reference TRBV7-8 and TRBJ2-2): GAGVSQSPRYKVAKRGQDVALRCDPISGHVSLFWYQQALGQGPEFLTYFQNEAQLDKSGLPSDRFFAERPEGSVSTLKIQRTQQEDSAVYLCASSNREFANTGELFFGEGSRLTVL.

The V gene is TRBV5-1, the J gene TRBJ1-3; 7 nucleotides align to TRBD1. This CDR3 region has 16 residues. With V trimmed by 4 bases and J by 0 bases, 7 bases remained unmatched. Looked up from germline, CDR1 is SGHRS and CDR2 is YFSETQ. CDR3 amino acids: CASSPSPGGSGNTIYF. CDR3 DNA: TGCGCCAGCAGCCCCTCCCCAGGGGGCTCTGGAAACACCATATATTTT.

The CDR3 nucleotides read TGTGCCAGCAGGTCGGACAGGGGGTACACCGGGGAGCTGTTTTTT. As protein: CASRSDRGYTGELFF. The rearrangement uses TRBV2 and TRBJ2-2; TRBD1 agrees at 10 bases. Losses at the gene ends were 6 bases for V and 3 bases for J; bases not matched to a gene: 4. This CDR3 has 15 amino acids. Germline V lookup: CDR1 SNHLY, CDR2 FYNNEI.

This clone was found once. The rearrangement uses TRBV30 and TRBJ1-4; 9 nucleotides match TRBD1. Germline trimming cut 6 bases from V and 8 bases from J; bases unmatched to any gene: 7. Germline loops: CDR1 GTSNPN, CDR2 SVGIG (reference sequence). The CDR3 covers 13 residues. The CDR3 is CACWDRVGEKLFF. The CDR3 DNA reads TGTGCCTGCTGGGACAGGGTTGGGGAAAAACTGTTTTTT.

This clone is a singleton in its sample. The CDR3 DNA is TGTGCCGATAAGTCCGGCACAGATACGCAGTATTTT. Translated, it gives CADKSGTDTQYF. The genes are TRBV2 and TRBJ2-3; D remains unclear. Looked up from germline, CDR1 is SNHLY and CDR2 is FYNNEI. V lost 11 bases to trimming and J lost 1 base, with 10 bases between them. There are 12 residues in the CDR3.

This chain uses TRBV7-9 with TRBJ2-7, with 7 bases matching TRBD2. Germline V gives CDR1 SEHNR, CDR2 FQNEAQ (reference sequence). The CDR3 is 14 amino acids. With V trimmed by 6 bases and J by 6 bases, 11 bases remained unmatched. The CDR3 nucleotides are TGTGCCAGCAGTGCTAGCGGATGGAGGGGCGAGCAGTACTTC. Encoded protein: CASSASGWRGEQYF.

The rearrangement uses TRBV7-2 and TRBJ2-1; 9 nucleotides agree with TRBD2. This CDR3 comprises 17 residues. Germline values: CDR1 SGHTA, CDR2 FQGNSA. V gave up 2 bases and J gave up 3 bases; unmatched junction bases: 8. CDR3 sequence reads: CASSLLAGLAYYNEQFF. CDR3 sequence (DNA): TGTGCCAGCAGCTTACTGGCAGGACTAGCGTACTACAATGAGCAGTTCTTC.

The genes are TRBV27 and TRBJ1-1; no clear D gene. Per the germline V gene, CDR1 is MNHEY and CDR2 is SMNVEV (reference sequence). V lost 2 bases, J lost 5 bases, and 9 bases lay in between. This CDR3 spans 13 amino acids. CDR3 region: CASSLRRETEAFF. Here the CDR3 DNA reads TGTGCCAGCAGTTTAAGGCGAGAGACTGAAGCTTTCTTT.